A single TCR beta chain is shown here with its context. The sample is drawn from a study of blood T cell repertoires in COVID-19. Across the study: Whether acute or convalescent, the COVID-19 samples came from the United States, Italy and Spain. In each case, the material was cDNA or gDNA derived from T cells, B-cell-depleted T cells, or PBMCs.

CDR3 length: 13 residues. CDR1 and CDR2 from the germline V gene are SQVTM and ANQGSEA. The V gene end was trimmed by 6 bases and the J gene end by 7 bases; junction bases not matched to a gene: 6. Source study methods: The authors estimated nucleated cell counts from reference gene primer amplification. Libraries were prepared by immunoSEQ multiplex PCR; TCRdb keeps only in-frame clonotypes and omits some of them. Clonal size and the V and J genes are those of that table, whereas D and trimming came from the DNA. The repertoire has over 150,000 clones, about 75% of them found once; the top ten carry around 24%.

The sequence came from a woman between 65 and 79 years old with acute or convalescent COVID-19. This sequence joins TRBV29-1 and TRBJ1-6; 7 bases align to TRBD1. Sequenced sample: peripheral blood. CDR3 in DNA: TGCAGCGTCCGAACACAGGGGAATTCACCCCTCCACTTT. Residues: CSVRTQGNSPLHF.